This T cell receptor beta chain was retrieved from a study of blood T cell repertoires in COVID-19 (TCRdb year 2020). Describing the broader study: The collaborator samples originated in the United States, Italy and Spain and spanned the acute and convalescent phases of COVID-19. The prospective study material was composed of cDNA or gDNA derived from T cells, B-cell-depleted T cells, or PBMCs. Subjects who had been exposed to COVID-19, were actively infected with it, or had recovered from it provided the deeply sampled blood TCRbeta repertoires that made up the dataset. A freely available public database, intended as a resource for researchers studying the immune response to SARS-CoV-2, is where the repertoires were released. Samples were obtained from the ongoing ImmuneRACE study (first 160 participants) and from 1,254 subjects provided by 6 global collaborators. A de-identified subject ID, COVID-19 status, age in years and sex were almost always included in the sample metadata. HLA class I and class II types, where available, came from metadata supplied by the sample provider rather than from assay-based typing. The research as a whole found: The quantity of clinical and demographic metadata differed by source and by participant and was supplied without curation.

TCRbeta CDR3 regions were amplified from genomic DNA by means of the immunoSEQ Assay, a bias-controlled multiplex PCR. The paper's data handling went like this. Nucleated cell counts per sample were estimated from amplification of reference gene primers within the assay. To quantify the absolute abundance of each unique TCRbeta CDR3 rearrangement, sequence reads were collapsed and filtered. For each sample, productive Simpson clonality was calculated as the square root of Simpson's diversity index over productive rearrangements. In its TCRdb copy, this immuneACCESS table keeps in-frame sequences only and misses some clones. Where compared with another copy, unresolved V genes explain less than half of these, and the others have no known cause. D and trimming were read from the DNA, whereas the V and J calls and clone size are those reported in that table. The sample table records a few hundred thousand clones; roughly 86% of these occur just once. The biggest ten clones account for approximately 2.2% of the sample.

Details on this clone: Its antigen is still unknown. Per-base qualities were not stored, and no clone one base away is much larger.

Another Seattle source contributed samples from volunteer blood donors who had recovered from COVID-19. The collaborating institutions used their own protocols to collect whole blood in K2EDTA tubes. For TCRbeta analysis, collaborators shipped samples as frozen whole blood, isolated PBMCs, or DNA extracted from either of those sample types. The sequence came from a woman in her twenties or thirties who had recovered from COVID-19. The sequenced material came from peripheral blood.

CDR3 loop: CASTRNPGLVEYF. The DNA reads as follows: TGTGCCAGCACCCGTAACCCTGGACTAGTAGAGTACTTC. This receptor chain uses TRBV7-2 and TRBJ2-5, with 7 bases aligning to TRBD2. Relative to germline, V is missing 7 bases and J is missing 12 bases, with 14 bases of the junction outside any gene match. CDR1 is given as SGHTA and CDR2 as FQGNSA, both from the germline V gene. The CDR3, from cysteine to phenylalanine, totals 13 residues. CDR3 DNA only is kept here, 39 bases in frame from base 1.